These 20 T cell receptor beta chains share one sample of origin, sequenced in a study of cytomegalovirus exposure and HLA in healthy donors. PCR was performed using 60 Vbeta and 13 Jbeta primers. Measured with immunoSEQ multiplex PCR; TCRdb has only the in-frame clones, and not every one. The sample carries about 94,000 clones, 7.6% recorded once. The sequencing sample was made of PBMCs. The receptors were sampled from a man over 45 in good health and CMV-seronegative.

This clone showed up just a few times. The genes are TRBV6-5 and TRBJ1-5; 7 bases match TRBD1. Losses at the gene ends were 0 bases for V and 8 bases for J; bases not matched to a gene: 7. CDR3 size: 15 residues. In germline, CDR1 is MNHEY, CDR2 SVGAGI. The CDR3 here is CASSYSSRQGEPQHF. The CDR3, as DNA: TGTGCCAGCAGTTACTCTTCCAGGCAGGGGGAGCCCCAGCATTTT.

Only a few counts were recorded for this clone. This chain connects TRBV5-4 to TRBJ2-5, with 7 bases fitting TRBD1. V lost 1 base and J lost 0; bases outside the gene matches: 6. Germline V gene data show CDR1 as SGHNT and CDR2 as YYREEE (reference sequence). CDR3 length equals 16 residues. The CDR3 here is CASSLKTGAYQETQYF. Here the CDR3 DNA reads TGTGCCAGCAGCTTGAAAACAGGGGCGTACCAAGAGACCCAGTACTTC.

DNA of the CDR3: TGCAGCGTTGAAGATTTGAGCGGGAGTGCAGATACGCAGTATTTT. This encodes CSVEDLSGSADTQYF. The chain combines TRBV29-1 with TRBJ2-3, with 8 bases lining up with TRBD2. Germline V gene data show CDR1 as SQVTM and CDR2 as ANQGSEA. The J segment lost 4 bases and the V segment lost 0 bases, leaving 6 bases of the junction unmatched. The CDR3 sequence is 15 residues long.

This clone was found a few times. The chain couples TRBV5-1 to TRBJ1-5; 9 bases agree with TRBD1. CDR3 length: 16 amino acids. Germline trimming cut 5 bases from V and 1 base from J; bases unmatched to any gene: 7. Germline V gene lookup returns CDR1 SGHRS and CDR2 YFSETQ. CDR3 sequence (DNA): TGCGCCAGCAGTCCGACAGGGGGAGTGAGCAATCAGCCCCAGCATTTT. Translation gives CASSPTGGVSNQPQHF.

This clone came up a few times. The rearrangement uses TRBV6-5 and TRBJ2-5; 14 bases match TRBD2. Germline V gene lookup returns CDR1 MNHEY and CDR2 SVGAGI. The junction had 6 bases not matched to a gene; V was cut back by 4 bases and J by 5 bases. The CDR3 has 16 amino acids. The CDR3 spells CASSSGTSGRVETQYF. The CDR3 region has the DNA TGTGCCAGCAGTTCGGGGACTAGCGGGAGAGTGGAGACCCAGTACTTC.

This chain links TRBV28 with TRBJ2-7; TRBD1 agrees at 7 bases. The CDR3 has 12 residues. In germline, CDR1 is MDHEN, CDR2 SYDVKM. With 7 bases clipped from V and 7 bases from J, the junction kept 7 bases outside the gene matches. CDR3 protein: CASTRQGKEQYF. For the CDR3, the DNA is TGTGCCAGCACAAGACAGGGTAAGGAGCAGTACTTC.

The V gene is TRBV2, the J gene TRBJ2-5, with TRBD2 matching 7 bases. The germline gives CDR1 SNHLY, CDR2 FYNNEI. This CDR3 region has 13 residues. The ends lost 4 bases at V and 3 bases at J; junction bases unmatched: 2. As DNA, the CDR3 is TGTGCCAGCAGTGGGCTAGCGGAAGAGACCCAGTACTTC. It translates to CASSGLAEETQYF.

The chain links TRBV19 to TRBJ1-6, with a weak D call TRBD1 (6 bases). Germline values: CDR1 LNHDA, CDR2 SQIVND (reference sequence). This CDR3 region has 14 residues. Trimming removed 10 bases at V and 9 bases at J, with 19 bases between. In DNA form, the CDR3 reads TGTGCCACCAGCAGGGGAAGGGCCGGTTCACCCCTCCACTTT. Residues: CATSRGRAGSPLHF.

A few counts support this clone. V is TRBV6-5 and J is TRBJ2-3, with TRBD2 as a possible D gene (5 bases). The CDR3 is made up of 13 amino acids. V lost 7 bases, J lost 6 bases, and 14 bases lay in between. Germline V gives CDR1 MNHEY, CDR2 SVGAGI. CDR3 nucleotide sequence: TGTGCCAGCACGGGTACAACGGGGGATACGCAGTATTTT. It specifies CASTGTTGDTQYF.

This rearrangement joins TRBV28 to TRBJ2-7; perhaps TRBD2 as D (5 bases). Germline V gives CDR1 MDHEN, CDR2 SYDVKM. V gave up 5 bases and J gave up 4 bases, with 18 bases separating them. The CDR3 loop spans 15 amino acids. Here the CDR3 DNA reads TGTGCCAGCAGTCAAGTCGGGAAAGATAATTACGAGCAGTACTTC. It codes for CASSQVGKDNYEQYF. Full variable domain (outside the CDR3, taken from reference TRBV28 and TRBJ2-7): DVKVTQSSRYLVKRTGEKVFLECVQDMDHENMFWYRQDPGLGLRLIYFSYDVKMKEKGDIPEGYSVSREKKERFSLILESASTNQTSMYLCASSQVGKDNYEQYFGPGTRLTVT.

This clone was detected only a few times. This sequence joins TRBV6-5 and TRBJ2-1; TRBD2 matches at 9 bases. CDR1 and CDR2 from the germline V gene are MNHEY and SVGAGI. The CDR3 runs to 15 residues. V gave up 5 bases and J gave up 4 bases; unmatched junction bases: 6. CDR3 sequence: CASSKAGGDYNEQFF. CDR3 coding DNA: TGTGCCAGCAGTAAGGCGGGGGGGGATTACAATGAGCAGTTCTTC.

This clone was seen more than once but under ten times. This chain joins TRBV13 and TRBJ1-1; D uncertain. V was clipped by 2 bases and J by 1 base, with 17 bases between them. This CDR3 contains 17 residues. Germline values: CDR1 PRHDT, CDR2 FYEKMQ (reference sequence). CDR3 DNA: TGTGCCAGCAGCTTAAAGCGCATGTCAGGAGGGAACACTGAAGCTTTCTTT. Its translation: CASSLKRMSGGNTEAFF.

This clone was counted only a few times. The CDR3, as DNA: TGTGCCAGTAGTGGAAACAACAGGGCCGGTAATTCACCCCTCCACTTT. As protein: CASSGNNRAGNSPLHF. This sequence joins TRBV19 and TRBJ1-6; D might be TRBD1 (6 bases). Germline assignment: CDR1 LNHDA and CDR2 SQIVND (reference sequence). The CDR3 length is 16 residues. Trimming cost V 5 bases and J 6 bases, with 17 bases left between them.

This clone has only a few counts. The CDR3 region is CASSDPGGTGRPDTQYF. The DNA of the CDR3 is TGTGCCAGCAGTGACCCAGGAGGGACGGGACGTCCAGATACGCAGTATTTT. This chain uses TRBV6-1 with TRBJ2-3; D might be TRBD2 (6 bases). V gave up 3 bases and J gave up 4 bases, with 20 bases separating them. Germline V gene data show CDR1 as MNHNS and CDR2 as SASEGT. CDR3 size: 17 residues.

CDR3 DNA: TGTGCCAGCAGCCAACCCGGGACTAGCGGGAGGCAGTTCTTC. Its translation: CASSQPGTSGRQFF. V usage is TRBV14 and J usage is TRBJ2-1; 14 bases fit TRBD2. Germline V gene data show CDR1 as SGHDN and CDR2 as FVKESK. The V segment lost 2 bases and the J segment 12 bases; nucleotides outside the gene matches: 3. The CDR3 runs to 14 residues.

This clone was detected a few times. The chain joins TRBV28 to TRBJ1-1; 8 positions match TRBD1. This CDR3 is 15 amino acids long. V was clipped by 7 bases and J by 3 bases; unmatched bases: 10. CDR1 and CDR2 from the germline V gene are MDHEN and SYDVKM. DNA for the CDR3: TGTGCCAGCAATATCAGGACAGGGTTCTACACTGAAGCTTTCTTT. Residues: CASNIRTGFYTEAFF.

CDR3 DNA: TGTGCCAGCAGCTTGGTATCGGGGTCGAACACTGAAGCTTTCTTT. This translates into CASSLVSGSNTEAFF. The gene calls are TRBV7-8 and TRBJ1-1; D is unclear. Trimming took off 3 bases at V and 1 base at J, with 12 bases between the two ends. The germline CDR1 and CDR2 sequences are SGHVS and FQNEAQ. The CDR3 is made up of 15 amino acids.

In this sample, this clone turned up a few times. The chain couples TRBV7-9 to TRBJ2-3; D remains unclear. Germline-derived CDR1 and CDR2 are SEHNR and FQNEAQ (reference sequence). CDR3 length: 15 amino acids. V lost 4 bases and J 4 bases, leaving 15 bases between the germline ends. The CDR3 loop is CASSSRELTSDTQYF. CDR3 coding DNA: TGTGCCAGCAGCTCCCGCGAATTGACTTCAGATACGCAGTATTTT.

The V call is TRBV10-3, the J call TRBJ2-7, with 7 bases lining up with TRBD1. The V and J ends lost 8 bases and 1 base, in that order; junction bases with no gene match: 2. Germline values: CDR1 ENHRY, CDR2 SYGVKD. CDR3 length equals 12 residues. CDR3 sequence reads: CAIGTASYEQYF. The CDR3 bases are TGTGCCATCGGGACAGCATCCTACGAGCAGTACTTC.

The J gene is TRBJ2-1, the V gene TRBV29-1; D perhaps matches TRBD2 (6 bases). The CDR3 length is 14 residues. Germline loops: CDR1 SQVTM, CDR2 ANQGSEA. V lost 7 bases to trimming and J lost 3 bases, with 16 bases between them. The chain's CDR3 is CSGQRGRGYNEQFF. The CDR3 nucleotides are TGCAGCGGACAACGGGGGAGAGGCTACAATGAGCAGTTCTTC.